This T cell receptor beta chain appears in the sequencing data of a study of spatial heterogeneity in lung cancer. Trimming cost V 6 bases and J 4 bases, with 13 bases left between them. The length of the CDR3 is 14 residues. From germline, CDR1 is SQVTM and CDR2 ANQGSEA. This clonotype was seen at least ten times. Every molecule of TCR cDNA had its own unique molecular identifier. A single record per CDR3 protein comes from TCRdb applying MiXCR to the 5' RACE reads. The sample holds tens of thousands of distinct CDR3 sequences, more than 9% seen once. Time point denoted: blood at routine non-recurrence follow-up after resection. The authors sequenced whole RNA from tumor, nontumor lung or frozen PBMC without sorting.

Specimen: PBMCs, collected at follow-up. The rearrangement links TRBV29-1 to TRBJ1-6; D is perhaps TRBD1 (5 bases). This TCR came from a female donor with early-stage non-small cell lung cancer. The CDR3 nucleotides read TGCAGCGTGACCGACAGATTTTATAATTCACCCCTCCACTTT. Amino acid sequence: CSVTDRFYNSPLHF.